This passage covers 3 T cell receptor beta chains from one sample sequenced in a study of blood T cell repertoires in COVID-19. Assay used: immunoSEQ multiplex PCR; TCRdb lists only in-frame clones, some missing. The table shows roughly 190,000 clones, with about 88% occurring only once. Sequencing was carried out using peripheral blood. The receptors were sampled from a woman aged 40 to 55 who had recovered from COVID-19.

The V call is TRBV13, the J call TRBJ2-5; the D gene is possibly TRBD1 (5 bases). The CDR3 extends over 13 amino acids. V shed 5 bases and J shed 2 bases, with 9 bases lying between them. The germline CDR1 and CDR2 sequences are PRHDT and FYEKMQ (reference sequence). The CDR3 loop is CASSPRQQETQYF. CDR3 nucleotides: TGTGCCAGCAGCCCCAGACAGCAAGAGACCCAGTACTTC.

The chain uses TRBV19 and TRBJ2-7; 9 positions agree with TRBD1. The CDR3 has 15 residues. From germline, CDR1 is LNHDA and CDR2 SQIVND (reference sequence). Trimming at V came to 3 bases and at J to 2 bases, leaving 5 bases not matched to a gene. CDR3 nucleotides: TGTGCCAGTAGTATTTCCCACAGGGGGCCCTACGAGCAGTACTTC. Its translation is CASSISHRGPYEQYF.

The rearrangement uses TRBV12-3 or TRBV12-4 and TRBJ2-5, with 10 bases aligning to TRBD2. Trimming at V came to 6 bases and at J to 5 bases, leaving 3 bases not matched to a gene. The CDR3 is 13 amino acids. CDR3 in DNA: TGTGCCAGCAGCCCGACTAGCGGGGAGACCCAGTACTTC. Translated, it gives CASSPTSGETQYF.